These 9 T cell receptor beta chains originate from one sample sequenced in a study of early T cells in non-severe SARS-CoV-2 infection. TCRdb re-derived calls from the 5' RACE reads in MiXCR, one entry per CDR3 protein. The sample carries 25,000 to 35,000 distinct CDR3 sequences, about 6% recorded once. The sequenced sample consisted of whole blood. The source is an adult who was a healthcare worker with PCR-confirmed SARS-CoV-2 infection or an uninfected control (not recorded which).

This clonotype was observed many times. The V call is TRBV5-1, the J call TRBJ2-7; D may be TRBD1 (6 bases). The CDR3 loop spans 14 amino acids. V was clipped by 4 bases and J by 3 bases, with 14 bases between them. The germline CDR1 and CDR2 sequences are SGHRS and YFSETQ. The CDR3 nucleotides read TGCGCCAGCAGCCAAGGACCAGGGGTCTACGAGCAGTACTTC. Protein sequence: CASSQGPGVYEQYF.

This clonotype was seen repeatedly, ten times or more. The chain links TRBV11-1 to TRBJ1-2, with D unresolved. In germline, CDR1 is SGHAT, CDR2 FQDESV (reference sequence). V gave up 5 bases and J gave up 2 bases, with 15 bases separating them. The length of the CDR3 is 15 residues. CDR3 sequence (DNA): TGTGCCAGCAGCCGTGGCATGGCGTCCAACTATGGCTACACCTTC. Amino acids: CASSRGMASNYGYTF.

This clonotype has ten or more counts. The V and J genes are TRBV5-1 and TRBJ2-7; weak D call: TRBD2 (5 bases). This CDR3 spans 16 amino acids. Germline values: CDR1 SGHRS, CDR2 YFSETQ. V was trimmed by 0 bases and J by 0 bases, leaving 13 bases between them. CDR3 DNA sequence: TGCGCCAGCAGCTTGGGATTCTACGGGGACTCCTACGAGCAGTACTTC. This translates into CASSLGFYGDSYEQYF.

V and J are TRBV30 and TRBJ1-3, with D uncertain. Per the germline V gene, CDR1 is GTSNPN and CDR2 is SVGIG (reference sequence). The CDR3 sequence is 14 residues long. Here the CDR3 reads CIWSDGYSGNTIYF. In DNA form, the CDR3 reads TGTATCTGGTCGGACGGATACTCTGGAAACACCATATATTTT. Full variable domain (outside the CDR3, taken from reference TRBV30 and TRBJ1-3): SQTIHQWPATLVQPVGSPLSLECTVEGTSNPNLYWYRQAAGRGLQLLFYSVGIGQISSEVPQNLSASRPQDRQFILSSKKLLLSDSGFYLCIWSDGYSGNTIYFGEGSWLTVV.

This clonotype came up many times. The CDR3 loop reads CASSRTAGYEQYF. The CDR3 region has the DNA TGTGCCAGCAGCAGGACAGCGGGATACGAGCAGTACTTC. This chain joins TRBV6-5 and TRBJ2-7; the D gene is possibly TRBD2 (7 bases). Trimming took 6 bases from V and 4 from J, leaving 13 bases between them. Germline CDR1 is MNHEY and CDR2 is SVGAGI. The CDR3 runs 13 residues.

Of note for this clonotype: A much more abundant neighbour one base away suggests this may be a read error. V usage is TRBV18 and J usage is TRBJ1-2; D unresolved. The V gene's germline CDR1 is KGHSH and CDR2 LQKENI. The CDR3 sequence is 14 residues long. The CDR3 is CANSPDGRDYGYTF. As DNA, the CDR3 is TGTGCCAACTCACCGGACGGGAGGGACTATGGCTACACCTTC.

This clonotype was counted ten times or more. The chain combines TRBV6-2 or TRBV6-3 with TRBJ1-6, with 7 nucleotides matching TRBD1. V dropped 7 bases and J dropped 0; count of bases not matched to a gene: 21. CDR3 length: 21 residues. Per the germline V gene, CDR1 is MNHEY and CDR2 is SVGEGT. The CDR3 nucleotides read TGTGCCAGCAACCTCCCGGAGGCAGGGGGGACCGCGAGCTCCTATAATTCACCCCTCCACTTT. Protein: CASNLPEAGGTASSYNSPLHF.

This clonotype was recorded at least ten times. This rearrangement joins TRBV6-2 or TRBV6-3 to TRBJ1-5; D is unclear. This CDR3 contains 12 residues. The germline V gene encodes CDR1 MNHEY and CDR2 SVGEGT. Trimming cost V 8 bases and J 0 bases, with 5 bases left between them. The CDR3 DNA follows: TGTGCCAGCCGAAATAGCAATCAGCCCCAGCATTTT. Protein sequence: CASRNSNQPQHF.

This clonotype was picked up many times. The rearrangement uses TRBV12-3 or TRBV12-4 and TRBJ2-7; possible D gene TRBD2, 5 bases. Trimming stripped 5 bases from V and 5 bases from J, with 25 bases between. The length of the CDR3 is 17 residues. The CDR3 protein is CASSMKGLMRALHEQYF. The DNA of the CDR3 is TGTGCCAGCAGTATGAAAGGTCTAATGCGGGCTCTTCACGAGCAGTACTTC.